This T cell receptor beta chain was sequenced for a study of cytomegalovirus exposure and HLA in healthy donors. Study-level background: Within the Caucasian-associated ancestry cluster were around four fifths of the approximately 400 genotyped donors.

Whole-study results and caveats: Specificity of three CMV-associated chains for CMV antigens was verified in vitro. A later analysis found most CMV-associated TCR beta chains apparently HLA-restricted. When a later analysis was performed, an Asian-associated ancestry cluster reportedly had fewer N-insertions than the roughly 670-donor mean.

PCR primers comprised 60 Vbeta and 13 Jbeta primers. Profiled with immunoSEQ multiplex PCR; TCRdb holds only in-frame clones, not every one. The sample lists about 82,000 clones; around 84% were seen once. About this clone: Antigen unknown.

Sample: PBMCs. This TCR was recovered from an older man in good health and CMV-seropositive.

CDR3 bases: TGCGCCAGCAGCTTGGGACTAGCGGGAGTTAGCTACGAGCAGTACTTC. As protein: CASSLGLAGVSYEQYF. This chain uses TRBV5-1 with TRBJ2-7, with TRBD2 identical over 12 bases. The V and J ends lost 0 bases and 3 bases, in that order; junction bases with no gene match: 4. Germline V lookup: CDR1 SGHRS, CDR2 YFSETQ. The CDR3 length is 16 residues. Combining the CDR3 with reference TRBV5-1 and TRBJ2-7 gives the whole variable domain KAGVTQTPRYLIKTRGQQVTLSCSPISGHRSVSWYQQTPGQGLQFLFEYFSETQRNKGNFPGRFSGRQFSNSRSEMNVSTLELGDSALYLCASSLGLAGVSYEQYFGPGTRLTVT.